One sample yielded the 28 T cell receptor beta chains listed below, sequenced in a study of OX40 agonist ivuxolimab in advanced cancers. Generated by immunoSEQ multiplex PCR, the TCRdb table keeps only in-frame clones and is missing some. The table lists about 56,000 clones, 85% to 90% of them singletons. The material sequenced was CD4+ or CD8+ T cells sorted from blood, taken in a trial of the OX40 agonist ivuxolimab. The receptors come from an adult with an advanced solid tumor such as melanoma, head and neck, liver or kidney cancer.

This clone was counted once. The chain couples TRBV30 to TRBJ1-2, with D unresolved. The CDR3 sequence is 15 residues long. The V gene lost 1 base and the J gene lost 3 bases, with 15 bases spanning the gap. Germline V gene sequence: CDR1 GTSNPN, CDR2 SVGIG (reference sequence). As DNA, the CDR3 is TGTGCCTGGAGTGACTCATGGGCCCGAGACTATGGCTACACCTTC. Its translation is CAWSDSWARDYGYTF.

The V gene is TRBV9, the J gene TRBJ1-6, with D possibly being TRBD1 (6 bases). Trimming pared 6 bases from V and 4 bases from J, leaving 23 bases between. The CDR3 extends over 18 amino acids. Germline loops: CDR1 SGDLS, CDR2 YYNGEE. In DNA form, the CDR3 reads TGTGCCAGCAAAAGAAAAAGGGGGACGGAGCTTTATAATTCACCCCTCCACTTT. It specifies CASKRKRGTELYNSPLHF.

This clone was seen a few times. V is TRBV9 and J is TRBJ2-7; TRBD1 is a possible D gene (6 bases). This CDR3 contains 14 residues. Germline values: CDR1 SGDLS, CDR2 YYNGEE. The ends were cut back, 7 bases at V and 2 bases at J, with 16 bases in the middle. In DNA, the CDR3 is TGTGCCAGCTCCGGGACACCTACTACCTACGAGCAGTACTTC. This sequence encodes CASSGTPTTYEQYF.

This clone was observed once. This chain uses TRBV7-3 with TRBJ2-7; 11 nucleotides match TRBD2. Trimming cost V 2 bases and J 0 bases; bases outside gene matches: 12. The length of the CDR3 is 19 residues. CDR1 SGHTA and CDR2 FQGTGA come from the germline V gene. For the CDR3, the DNA is TGTGCCAGCAGCTTATACCCTGACCTAGCGGGAGGTCTCTCCTACGAGCAGTACTTC. Residues: CASSLYPDLAGGLSYEQYF.

The V call is TRBV7-9, the J call TRBJ1-2; D not resolved. V was trimmed by 7 bases and J by 1 base, leaving 16 bases between them. Germline V lookup: CDR1 SEHNR, CDR2 FQNEAQ (reference sequence). The CDR3 spans 15 residues. The CDR3 is CASTRRAVDNYGYTF. DNA for the CDR3: TGTGCCAGCACCCGGAGGGCAGTTGATAACTATGGCTACACCTTC.

J is TRBJ2-5 and V is TRBV15; weak D call: TRBD1 (5 bases). The CDR3 has 14 amino acids. Germline CDR1 reads LNHNV; CDR2 reads YYDKDF (reference sequence). Trimming removed 0 bases at V and 2 bases at J, with 7 bases between. For the CDR3, the DNA is TGTGCCACCAGCAGAGATCCAGGGCAAGAGACCCAGTACTTC. Its translation is CATSRDPGQETQYF. Full variable domain (outside the CDR3, taken from reference TRBV15 and TRBJ2-5): DAMVIQNPRYQVTQFGKPVTLSCSQTLNHNVMYWYQQKSSQAPKLLFHYYDKDFNNEADTPDNFQSRRPNTSFCFLDIRSPGLGDTAMYLCATSRDPGQETQYFGPGTRLLVL.

The table lists this clone with a few counts. The chain recombines TRBV4-3 with TRBJ1-6; 11 bases match TRBD1. Germline CDR1 and CDR2: LGHNA and YSLEER. Trimming took 0 bases from V and 7 from J; bases not matched to a gene: 5. The CDR3 spans 17 residues. The CDR3 DNA reads TGCGCCAGCAGCCAAGACATCGGGACAGGGGGAAATTCACCCCTCCACTTT. It encodes CASSQDIGTGGNSPLHF.

V and J are TRBV5-1 and TRBJ1-5, with 10 bases that match TRBD1. This CDR3 is built from 15 residues. Germline CDR1 reads SGHRS; CDR2 reads YFSETQ. V shed 3 bases and J 5 bases; nucleotides not matched to a gene: 5. The CDR3 loop is CASSSGTGEDQPQHF. The CDR3 DNA reads as TGCGCCAGCAGCTCCGGGACAGGGGAGGATCAGCCCCAGCATTTT.

This clone appeared a single time. The chain uses TRBV30 and TRBJ2-7; possibly TRBD1 for D (6 bases). Per the germline V gene, CDR1 is GTSNPN and CDR2 is SVGIG (reference sequence). The ends were cut back, 5 bases at V and 2 bases at J, with 16 bases in the middle. The CDR3 contains 14 residues. CDR3 DNA: TGTGCCTGGGTCCCTCCGGGACAAGCCTACGAGCAGTACTTC. Protein sequence: CAWVPPGQAYEQYF.

The chain carries TRBV28 and TRBJ1-2; D perhaps matches TRBD1 (6 bases). Trimming stripped 6 bases from V and 3 bases from J, with 11 bases between. The CDR3 runs to 13 residues. Germline CDR1 and CDR2: MDHEN and SYDVKM. The CDR3 DNA follows: TGTGCCAGCAGACCGACAGGTGACTATGGCTACACCTTC. Protein sequence: CASRPTGDYGYTF.

This clone has just one count. The gene calls are TRBV6-5 and TRBJ1-1; D is ambiguous. Germline V gives CDR1 MNHEY, CDR2 SVGAGI. The CDR3 spans 12 residues. V shed 6 bases and J shed 7 bases, with 12 bases lying between them. This CDR3 reads CASSSPRLEAFF. The CDR3 nucleotides are TGTGCCAGCAGCTCGCCGAGGCTTGAAGCTTTCTTT.

The CDR3 is CASSAGTADTGELFF. As DNA, the CDR3 is TGTGCCAGCAGTGCCGGGACAGCTGACACCGGGGAGCTGTTTTTT. The rearrangement joins TRBV6-1 to TRBJ2-2; TRBD1 agrees at 7 bases. The CDR3 spans 15 residues. The trim removed 4 bases at V and 3 bases at J, leaving 5 bases unmatched. Germline CDR1 is MNHNS and CDR2 is SASEGT.

A few counts support this clone. The chain uses TRBV29-1 and TRBJ1-5; D gene uncertain. The germline V gene encodes CDR1 SQVTM and CDR2 ANQGSEA. Trimming removed 4 bases from V and 7 bases from J, with 11 bases in between. This CDR3 comprises 12 residues. The CDR3 sequence is CSVGEGDQPQHF. CDR3 in DNA: TGCAGCGTTGGTGAAGGTGACCAGCCCCAGCATTTT.

A few counts support this clone. The chain recombines TRBV19 with TRBJ1-1; 11 bases line up with TRBD1. The germline CDR1 and CDR2 sequences are LNHDA and SQIVND (reference sequence). The CDR3 covers 16 residues. V shed 5 bases, J shed 1 base, and the junction held 6 bases outside the gene matches. This CDR3 reads CASSWGQGEENTEAFF. DNA for the CDR3: TGTGCCAGTAGTTGGGGACAGGGGGAAGAGAACACTGAAGCTTTCTTT.

The chain uses TRBV6-1 and TRBJ1-4, with 11 bases matching TRBD1. Looked up from germline, CDR1 is MNHNS and CDR2 is SASEGT. The CDR3 is made up of 14 amino acids. V lost 7 bases and J lost 7; bases outside the gene matches: 5. The CDR3 bases are TGTGCCAGCATTAGGACAGGGGGCAGTGAAAAACTGTTTTTT. Translation gives CASIRTGGSEKLFF.

This rearrangement joins TRBV5-1 to TRBJ2-7; 7 bases fit TRBD2. The germline V gene encodes CDR1 SGHRS and CDR2 YFSETQ. Trimming at V came to 0 bases and at J to 2 bases, leaving 11 bases not matched to a gene. This CDR3 has 17 residues. CDR3 protein: CASSLEIRLALPYEQYF. In nucleotides, the CDR3 is TGCGCCAGCAGCTTGGAAATAAGACTAGCTTTACCCTACGAGCAGTACTTC.

The chain recombines TRBV28 with TRBJ2-1, with D possibly TRBD1 on 5 matching bases. The CDR3 runs to 13 residues. Trimming cost V 7 bases and J 8 bases, with 15 bases left between them. In germline, CDR1 is MDHEN, CDR2 SYDVKM. The CDR3 DNA sequence: TGTGCCAGCACAACACCATTACAGGATGAGCAGTTCTTC. It specifies CASTTPLQDEQFF.

The rearrangement links TRBV18 to TRBJ1-6; the D gene is possibly TRBD1 (6 bases). Germline V lookup: CDR1 KGHSH, CDR2 LQKENI. The V and J ends lost 5 bases and 4 bases respectively, with 12 bases between them. This CDR3 has 15 residues. The CDR3 loop reads CASSVDRSYNSPLHF. The CDR3 DNA reads TGTGCCAGCTCAGTGGACAGAAGTTATAATTCACCCCTCCACTTT.

This clone was found a few times. The rearrangement uses TRBV10-2 and TRBJ2-7, with 9 positions matching TRBD2. The length of the CDR3 is 15 residues. Germline V gene sequence: CDR1 WSHSY, CDR2 SAAADI. J lost 0 bases, V lost 3 bases, and 3 bases had no gene match. CDR3 amino acids: CASSESSGSSYEQYF. The CDR3 nucleotides are TGCGCCAGCAGTGAAAGTAGCGGGAGCTCCTACGAGCAGTACTTC.

The gene calls are TRBV4-1 and TRBJ2-5; possible D gene TRBD1, 5 bases. V lost 1 base and J 5 bases, leaving 20 bases between the germline ends. In germline, CDR1 is MGHRA, CDR2 YSYEKL. This CDR3 comprises 17 residues. As DNA, the CDR3 is TGCGCCAGCAGCCAAGTAATTGGGGCAGGGTCGCAGGAGACCCAGTACTTC. It yields the protein CASSQVIGAGSQETQYF.

Concerning this clone: Sequence at one end of the junction differs from germline and may be a read error. The chain is built from TRBV7-7 and TRBJ2-7; 11 bases agree with TRBD1. Germline assignment: CDR1 SSHAT and CDR2 FNYEAQ (reference sequence). The CDR3 runs 15 residues. The CDR3 DNA follows: TGTGCTAGCAGCTACCGGGACAGGGGGTCTTACGAGCAGTACTTC. It encodes CASSYRDRGSYEQYF.

The DNA for the CDR3 is TGTGCCAGTAGTATAGAAGGGGCCCGAGGCTACACCTTC. Translation: CASSIEGARGYTF. This chain links TRBV19 with TRBJ1-2; D is perhaps TRBD1 (5 bases). Trimming took off 0 bases at V and 8 bases at J, with 10 bases between the two ends. In germline, CDR1 is LNHDA, CDR2 SQIVND (reference sequence). The CDR3 contains 13 residues.

This chain joins TRBV27 and TRBJ1-2; TRBD1 is a possible D gene (5 bases). V was clipped by 3 bases and J by 4 bases, with 12 bases between them. This CDR3 spans 14 amino acids. Germline CDR1 reads MNHEY; CDR2 reads SMNVEV (reference sequence). CDR3 loop: CASSFRGAAYGYTF. CDR3 DNA sequence: TGTGCCAGCAGTTTTCGTGGGGCTGCCTATGGCTACACCTTC.

This sequence joins TRBV19 and TRBJ2-4, with TRBD1 matching 7 bases. Germline V gene data show CDR1 as LNHDA and CDR2 as SQIVND (reference sequence). This CDR3 is 14 amino acids long. V was clipped by 8 bases and J by 8 bases; unmatched bases: 12. The CDR3 nucleotides read TGTGCCAGTCACCAGACAGGGAGTAATGACATTCAGTACTTC. Protein product: CASHQTGSNDIQYF.

V and J are TRBV6-4 and TRBJ2-5; D gene uncertain. Deletions cut 5 bases from V and 7 bases from J, with 5 bases between. This CDR3 has 10 amino acids. Germline V gene lookup returns CDR1 MRHNA and CDR2 SNTAGT. In DNA form, the CDR3 reads TGTGCCAGCAGTAAGGGGACCCAGTACTTC. Encoded protein: CASSKGTQYF.

The DNA of the CDR3 is TGTGCCAGCAGCCGGGACAGTTTCTCCAGCGAGCAGTACTTC. Residues: CASSRDSFSSEQYF. The chain recombines TRBV6-6 with TRBJ2-7, with 7 bases that match TRBD1. Germline V gene lookup returns CDR1 MNHNY and CDR2 SVGAGI (reference sequence). The J segment lost 6 bases and the V segment lost 6 bases, leaving 11 bases of the junction unmatched. CDR3 length equals 14 residues.

V is TRBV10-3 and J is TRBJ1-5; D gene unclear. The V gene's germline CDR1 is ENHRY and CDR2 SYGVKD. CDR3 length: 14 amino acids. Trimming pared 2 bases from V and 7 bases from J, leaving 12 bases between. CDR3 coding DNA: TGTGCCATCAGTGAGGGACCTGGGAGCCAGCCCCAGCATTTT. The encoded protein is CAISEGPGSQPQHF.

The genes are TRBV4-1 and TRBJ1-5; D remains unclear. Germline V gene data show CDR1 as MGHRA and CDR2 as YSYEKL. Trimming cost V 0 bases and J 5 bases, with 5 bases left between them. This CDR3 comprises 13 residues. The CDR3 is CASSQDYDQPQHF. The CDR3 region has the DNA TGCGCCAGCAGCCAAGATTACGATCAGCCCCAGCATTTT.